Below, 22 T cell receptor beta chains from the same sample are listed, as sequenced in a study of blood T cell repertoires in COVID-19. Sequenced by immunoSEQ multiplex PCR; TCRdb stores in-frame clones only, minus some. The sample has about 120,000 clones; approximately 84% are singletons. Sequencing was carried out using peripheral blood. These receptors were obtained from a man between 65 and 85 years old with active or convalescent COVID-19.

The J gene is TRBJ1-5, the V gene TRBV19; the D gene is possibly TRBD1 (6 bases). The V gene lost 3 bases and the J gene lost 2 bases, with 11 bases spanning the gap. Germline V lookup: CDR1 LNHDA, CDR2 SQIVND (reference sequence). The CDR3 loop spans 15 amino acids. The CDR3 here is CASSIAGAGNQPQHF. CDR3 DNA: TGTGCCAGTAGTATTGCAGGGGCCGGCAATCAGCCCCAGCATTTT.

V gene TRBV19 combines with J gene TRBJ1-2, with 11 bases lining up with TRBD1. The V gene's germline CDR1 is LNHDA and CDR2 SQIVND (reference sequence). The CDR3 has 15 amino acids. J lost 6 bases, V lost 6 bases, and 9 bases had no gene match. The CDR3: CASRDGQGARDGYTF. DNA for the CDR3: TGTGCCAGTAGGGATGGACAGGGGGCTAGGGATGGCTACACCTTC. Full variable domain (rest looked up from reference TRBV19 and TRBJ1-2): DGGITQSPKYLFRKEGQNVTLSCEQNLNHDAMYWYRQDPGQGLRLIYYSQIVNDFQKGDIAEGYSVSREKKESFPLTVTSAQKNPTAFYLCASRDGQGARDGYTFGSGTRLTVV.

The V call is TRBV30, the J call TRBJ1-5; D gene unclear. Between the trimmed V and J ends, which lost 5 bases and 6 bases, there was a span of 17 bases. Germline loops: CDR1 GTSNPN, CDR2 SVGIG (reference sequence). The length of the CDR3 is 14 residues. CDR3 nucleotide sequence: TGTGCCTGGGCTCGCGACGGGGAGAGTCAGCCCCAGCATTTT. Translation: CAWARDGESQPQHF. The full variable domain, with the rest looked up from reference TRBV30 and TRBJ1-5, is SQTIHQWPATLVQPVGSPLSLECTVEGTSNPNLYWYRQAAGRGLQLLFYSVGIGQISSEVPQNLSASRPQDRQFILSSKKLLLSDSGFYLCAWARDGESQPQHFGDGTRLSIL.

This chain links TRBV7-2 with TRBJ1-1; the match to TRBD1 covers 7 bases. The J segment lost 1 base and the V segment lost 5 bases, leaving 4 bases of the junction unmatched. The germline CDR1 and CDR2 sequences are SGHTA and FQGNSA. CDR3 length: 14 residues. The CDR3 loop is CASSQTGTNTEAFF. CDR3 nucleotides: TGTGCCAGCAGCCAGACAGGGACGAACACTGAAGCTTTCTTT.

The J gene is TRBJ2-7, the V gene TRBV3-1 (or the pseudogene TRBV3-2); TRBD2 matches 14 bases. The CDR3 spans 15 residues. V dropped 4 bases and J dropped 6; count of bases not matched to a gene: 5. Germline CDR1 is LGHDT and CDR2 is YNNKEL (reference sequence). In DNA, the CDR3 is TGTGCCAGCAGCCTGGGACTAGCGGGAGTCGGCGAGCAGTACTTC. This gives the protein CASSLGLAGVGEQYF.

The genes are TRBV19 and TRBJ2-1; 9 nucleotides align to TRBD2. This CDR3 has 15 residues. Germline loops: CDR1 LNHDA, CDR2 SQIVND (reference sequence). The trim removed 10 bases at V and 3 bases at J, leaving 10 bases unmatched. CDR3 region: CATQQASGIYNEQFF. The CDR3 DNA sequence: TGTGCCACCCAACAAGCTAGCGGGATCTACAATGAGCAGTTCTTC.

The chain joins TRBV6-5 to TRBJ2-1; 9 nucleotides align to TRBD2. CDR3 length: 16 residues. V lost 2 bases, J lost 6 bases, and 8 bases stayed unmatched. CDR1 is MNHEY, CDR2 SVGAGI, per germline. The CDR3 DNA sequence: TGTGCCAGCAGTTACCGGTCTAGCGGGATCCGCAATGAGCAGTTCTTC. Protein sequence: CASSYRSSGIRNEQFF.

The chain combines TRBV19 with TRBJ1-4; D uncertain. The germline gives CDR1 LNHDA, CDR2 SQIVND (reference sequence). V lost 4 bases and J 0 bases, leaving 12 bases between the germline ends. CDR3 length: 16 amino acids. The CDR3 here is CASSTRGRATNEKLFF. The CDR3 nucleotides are TGTGCCAGTAGTACCCGCGGGCGGGCAACTAATGAAAAACTGTTTTTT.

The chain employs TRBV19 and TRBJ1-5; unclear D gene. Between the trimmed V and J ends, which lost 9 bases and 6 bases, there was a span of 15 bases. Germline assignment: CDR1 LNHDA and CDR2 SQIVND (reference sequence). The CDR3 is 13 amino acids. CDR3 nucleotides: TGTGCCAGCCGGAGCGGGTTGGGTCAGCCCCAGCATTTT. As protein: CASRSGLGQPQHF.

The CDR3 sequence: CASSQAGTGFEKLFF. As DNA, the CDR3 is TGTGCCAGCAGCCAAGCCGGGACAGGGTTTGAAAAACTGTTTTTT. The chain combines TRBV4-2 with TRBJ1-4, with 9 bases that match TRBD1. The CDR3 runs to 15 residues. The V and J ends lost 1 base and 7 bases, in that order; junction bases with no gene match: 4. Germline assignment: CDR1 LGHNA and CDR2 YNFKEQ.

The chain's CDR3 is CASSRTGEGAVEKLFF. The CDR3 nucleotides are TGTGCCAGCAGCCGGACAGGGGAAGGGGCCGTGGAAAAACTGTTTTTT. J is TRBJ1-4 and V is TRBV21-1; the table's D call TRBD1 went unverified against the DNA. TRBV21-1 is a listed pseudogene. CDR3 size: 16 residues.

The CDR3: CASSYSLDRVSYEQYF. The CDR3 nucleotides are TGTGCCAGCAGTTACTCCCTGGACAGGGTATCCTACGAGCAGTACTTC. The gene calls are TRBV6-2 or TRBV6-3 and TRBJ2-7; 8 bases map to TRBD1. After removal of 0 bases from V and 1 base from J, the junction contained 5 bases not matched to a gene. CDR1 and CDR2 (germline): MNHEY, SVGEGT. This CDR3 comprises 16 residues.

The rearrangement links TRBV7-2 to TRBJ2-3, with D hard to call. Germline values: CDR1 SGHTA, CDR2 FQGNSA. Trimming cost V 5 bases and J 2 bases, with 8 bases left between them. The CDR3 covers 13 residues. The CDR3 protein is CASSEFPTDTQYF. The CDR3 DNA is TGTGCCAGCAGCGAGTTCCCCACAGATACGCAGTATTTT.

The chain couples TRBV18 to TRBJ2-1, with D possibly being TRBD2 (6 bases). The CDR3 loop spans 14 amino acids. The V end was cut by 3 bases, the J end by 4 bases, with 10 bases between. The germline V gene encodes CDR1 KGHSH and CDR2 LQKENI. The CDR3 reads CASSPGLRYNEQFF. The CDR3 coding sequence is TGTGCCAGCTCACCGGGACTTAGATACAATGAGCAGTTCTTC.

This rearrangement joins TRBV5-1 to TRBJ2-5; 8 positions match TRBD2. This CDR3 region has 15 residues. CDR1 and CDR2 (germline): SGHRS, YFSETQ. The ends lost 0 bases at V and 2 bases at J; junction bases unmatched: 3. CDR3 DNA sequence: TGCGCCAGCAGCTTGGGTTCGGGGGGGCAAGAGACCCAGTACTTC. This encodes CASSLGSGGQETQYF.

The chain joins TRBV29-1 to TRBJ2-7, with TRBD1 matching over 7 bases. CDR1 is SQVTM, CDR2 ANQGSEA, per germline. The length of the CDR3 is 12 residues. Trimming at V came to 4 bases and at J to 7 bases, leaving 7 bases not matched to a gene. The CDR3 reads CSVGGGAGEQYF. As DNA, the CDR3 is TGCAGCGTTGGAGGGGGCGCGGGTGAGCAGTACTTC.

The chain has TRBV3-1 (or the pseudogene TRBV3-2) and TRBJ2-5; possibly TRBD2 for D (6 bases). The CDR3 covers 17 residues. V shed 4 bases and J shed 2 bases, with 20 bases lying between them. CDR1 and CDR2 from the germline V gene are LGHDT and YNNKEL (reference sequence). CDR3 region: CASSRDLSGTSQETQYF. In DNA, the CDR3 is TGTGCCAGCAGCCGGGATCTTAGCGGAACCTCTCAAGAGACCCAGTACTTC.

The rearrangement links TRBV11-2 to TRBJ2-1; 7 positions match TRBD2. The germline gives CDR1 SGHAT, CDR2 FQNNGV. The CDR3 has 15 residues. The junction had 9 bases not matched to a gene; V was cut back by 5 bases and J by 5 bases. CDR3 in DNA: TGTGCCAGCAGCCCACGGACCGGGAGGCACAATGAGCAGTTCTTC. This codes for CASSPRTGRHNEQFF.

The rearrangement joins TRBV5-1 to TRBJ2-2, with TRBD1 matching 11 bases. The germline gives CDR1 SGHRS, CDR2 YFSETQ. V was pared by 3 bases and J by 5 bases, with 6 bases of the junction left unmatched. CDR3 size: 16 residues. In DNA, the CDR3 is TGCGCCAGCAGCTCAACCGGGACAGGGGGGACCGGGGAGCTGTTTTTT. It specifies CASSSTGTGGTGELFF.

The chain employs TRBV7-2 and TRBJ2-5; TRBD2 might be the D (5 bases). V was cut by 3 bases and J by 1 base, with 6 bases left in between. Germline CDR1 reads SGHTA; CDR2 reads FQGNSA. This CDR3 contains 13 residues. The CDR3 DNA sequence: TGTGCCAGCAGCTTGAGGGTCCAAGAGACCCAGTACTTC. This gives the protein CASSLRVQETQYF.

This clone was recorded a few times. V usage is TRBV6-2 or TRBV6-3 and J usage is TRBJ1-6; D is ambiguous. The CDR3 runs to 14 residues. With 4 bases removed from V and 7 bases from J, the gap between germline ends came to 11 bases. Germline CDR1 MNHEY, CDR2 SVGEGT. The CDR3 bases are TGTGCCAGCAGTTCCCGGGGTACGAATTCACCCCTCCACTTT. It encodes CASSSRGTNSPLHF.

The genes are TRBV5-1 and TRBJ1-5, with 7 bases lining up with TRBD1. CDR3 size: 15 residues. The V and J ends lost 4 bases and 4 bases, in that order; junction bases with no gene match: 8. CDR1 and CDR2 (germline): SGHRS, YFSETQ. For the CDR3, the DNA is TGCGCCAGCAGCATTGGGACAGACGTTAATCAGCCCCAGCATTTT. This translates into CASSIGTDVNQPQHF.